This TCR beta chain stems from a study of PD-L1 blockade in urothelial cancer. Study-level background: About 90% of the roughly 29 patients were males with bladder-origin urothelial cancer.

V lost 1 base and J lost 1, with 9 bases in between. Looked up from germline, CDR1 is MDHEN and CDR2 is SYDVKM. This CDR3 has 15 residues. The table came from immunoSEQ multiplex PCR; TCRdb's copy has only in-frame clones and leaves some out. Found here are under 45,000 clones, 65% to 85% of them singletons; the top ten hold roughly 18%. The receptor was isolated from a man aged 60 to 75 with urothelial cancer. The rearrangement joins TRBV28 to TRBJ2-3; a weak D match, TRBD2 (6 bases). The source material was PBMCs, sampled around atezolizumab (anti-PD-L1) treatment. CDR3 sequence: CASSLSGGGTDTQYF. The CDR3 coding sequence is TGTGCCAGCAGTTTATCCGGGGGAGGCACAGATACGCAGTATTTT.